Below, 25 T cell receptor beta chains from the same sample are listed, as sequenced in a study of regulatory T cells in long-lasting Graves disease. Sample time point: newly diagnosed GD, antithyroid drugs for less than 3 months. PBMCs provided the RNA from which the TCR library was made. CDR3-region Arm-PCR and iRepertoire HTBI primers produced the TCR beta libraries. TCRdb redid the calling of the multiplex PCR reads with MiXCR, one entry per CDR3 protein. The sample shows roughly 500,000 distinct CDR3 sequences, 12% of them seen only once. This sample also appeared in a second study, on T cells in Graves' hyperthyroidism and ophthalmopathy.

Sequences were derived from peripheral blood mononuclear cells (PBMCs), sampled at new diagnosis, from a patient treated with antithyroid drugs. The receptors here all came from a woman in her twenties or thirties with Graves disease.

Remarks on this clonotype: A junction end diverges from the germline sequence, so it may reflect a read error. V and J are TRBV5-5 and TRBJ2-7; 9 bases agree with TRBD2. Germline CDR1 is SGHKS and CDR2 is YYEKEE (reference sequence). The CDR3 length is 16 residues. CDR3 bases: TGTGCCAGCAGCCTGAGGACTAGCGCTCTCTCCCACGAGCAGTACTTC. Translation gives CASSLRTSALSHEQYF.

This rearrangement joins TRBV20-1 to TRBJ2-7; TRBD2 matches 8 bases. J lost 3 bases, V lost 6 bases, and 7 bases had no gene match. The CDR3 consists of 13 residues. CDR1 and CDR2 from the germline V gene are DFQATT and SNEGSKA (reference sequence). The CDR3 DNA is TGCAGTGCGCAGGGGACTAGGCTCTACGAGCAGTACTTC. This translates into CSAQGTRLYEQYF.

This clonotype showed up many times. The gene calls are TRBV12-3 or TRBV12-4 and TRBJ1-4; a weak D match, TRBD1 (5 bases). This CDR3 spans 14 amino acids. V was shortened by 6 bases and J by 1 base, with 9 bases between the two germline ends. The CDR3 coding sequence is TGTGCCAGCAGCAAGGGGTTAACTAATGAAAAACTGTTTTTT. As protein: CASSKGLTNEKLFF.

This clonotype was found a few times. V usage is TRBV7-9 and J usage is TRBJ2-1, with 7 bases matching TRBD2. V was clipped by 8 bases and J by 9 bases; unmatched bases: 4. Looked up from germline, CDR1 is SEHNR and CDR2 is FQNEAQ (reference sequence). The CDR3 is made up of 11 amino acids. CDR3 DNA: TGTGCCAGCCCGGGAGGCGGTGAGCAGTTCTTC. It yields the protein CASPGGGEQFF. The full variable domain, rest sourced from reference TRBV7-9 and TRBJ2-1, is DTGVSQNPRHKITKRGQNVTFRCDPISEHNRLYWYRQTLGQGPEFLTYFQNEAQLEKSRLLSDRFSAERPKGSFSTLEIQRTEQGDSAMYLCASPGGGEQFFGPGTRLTVL.

This clonotype was detected ten times or more. The chain uses TRBV27 and TRBJ2-5, with 8 bases matching TRBD2. Germline CDR1 reads MNHEY; CDR2 reads SMNVEV (reference sequence). The CDR3 spans 18 residues. Trimming cost V 4 bases and J 5 bases; bases outside gene matches: 18. The CDR3: CASSSNSGTIFRFETQYF. The DNA for the CDR3 is TGTGCCAGCAGTTCGAATAGCGGGACCATATTCCGTTTCGAGACCCAGTACTTC.

This clonotype came up many times. The chain couples TRBV12-3 or TRBV12-4 to TRBJ1-1; 9 nucleotides match TRBD1. V lost 5 bases to trimming and J lost 0 bases; unmatched junction nucleotides: 4. There are 15 residues in the CDR3. CDR3 DNA sequence: TGTGCCAGCAGTCGGACAGGGGAGATGAACACTGAAGCTTTCTTT. Residues: CASSRTGEMNTEAFF.

The V and J genes are TRBV11-2 and TRBJ2-1; D could derive from TRBD1 or TRBD2 (5 bases each). Germline lookup yields CDR1 SGHAT and CDR2 FQNNGV. Trimming took off 1 base at V and 10 bases at J, with 17 bases between the two ends. The CDR3 has 15 residues. CDR3 loop: CASSLVRSPGREQFF. The CDR3, as DNA: TGTGCCAGCAGCTTAGTTCGCTCTCCGGGACGGGAGCAGTTCTTC.

This clonotype was counted between two and nine times. The chain uses TRBV6-5 and TRBJ1-4; D call uncertain. CDR3 length equals 14 residues. The V end lost 0 bases, the J end lost 7 bases, and 9 bases lay between the germline ends. CDR1 MNHEY and CDR2 SVGAGI come from the germline V gene. The CDR3 DNA is TGTGCCAGCAGTTACTCGCGCAGAAGTGAAAAACTGTTTTTT. Encoded protein: CASSYSRRSEKLFF.

In its sample, this clonotype was seen many times. The DNA for the CDR3 is TGCAGTGCTGGGTCAGCAGGGGGGTATGGCTACACCTTC. Translation: CSAGSAGGYGYTF. This chain links TRBV20-1 with TRBJ1-2; TRBD1 matches 7 bases. Germline assignment: CDR1 DFQATT and CDR2 SNEGSKA (reference sequence). V lost 5 bases and J lost 5; bases outside the gene matches: 8. The CDR3 sequence is 13 residues long.

This clonotype was seen repeatedly, ten times or more. V is TRBV6-2 or TRBV6-3 and J is TRBJ2-7, with D perhaps being TRBD1 or TRBD2 (5 bases each). The V gene lost 0 bases and the J gene lost 0 bases, with 9 bases spanning the gap. The germline V gene encodes CDR1 MNHEY and CDR2 SVGEGT. The CDR3 spans 15 residues. The CDR3 sequence: CASSYSMGDSYEQYF. In nucleotides, the CDR3 is TGTGCCAGCAGTTACTCGATGGGGGACTCCTACGAGCAGTACTTC.

The chain combines TRBV3-1 with TRBJ1-2; no clear D. Germline assignment: CDR1 LGHDT and CDR2 YNNKEL (reference sequence). V lost 0 bases and J 2 bases, leaving 7 bases between the germline ends. The CDR3 has 14 residues. CDR3 region: CASSQERGNYGYTF. The CDR3 DNA sequence: TGTGCCAGCAGCCAAGAAAGAGGGAACTATGGCTACACCTTC.

This clonotype was detected only once. A far larger clone differs by one base, so this is likely a read error. The chain is built from TRBV7-2 and TRBJ1-2; 9 positions agree with TRBD1. CDR1 SGHTA and CDR2 FQGNSA come from the germline V gene. The V gene end was trimmed by 5 bases and the J gene end by 4 bases; junction bases not matched to a gene: 5. The CDR3 contains 14 residues. The CDR3 protein is CASSRGQGLYGYTF. The CDR3, as DNA: TGTGCCAGCAGCCGGGGACAGGGCCTCTATGGCTACACCTTC.

This clonotype was seen at least ten times. This chain connects TRBV3-1 to TRBJ2-2; the match to TRBD1 covers 9 bases. The junction had 8 bases not matched to a gene; V was cut back by 6 bases and J by 6 bases. The CDR3 is made up of 15 amino acids. Per germline, CDR1 LGHDT and CDR2 YNNKEL (reference sequence). The CDR3 DNA follows: TGTGCCAGCAGTCCCGGGACAGGGCTTCCCGGGGAGCTGTTTTTT. Its protein product is CASSPGTGLPGELFF.

This clonotype was observed a few times. CDR3 coding DNA: TGTGCCAGTCGGAAATGGGCGGGGAGGGCCACGAATGAGCAGTTCTTC. It is translated as CASRKWAGRATNEQFF. The chain joins TRBV19 to TRBJ2-1; TRBD2 agrees at 7 bases. V trimming: 8 bases; J trimming: 7 bases; junction bases outside the gene matches: 17. Germline CDR1 reads LNHDA; CDR2 reads SQIVND (reference sequence). The CDR3 contains 16 residues.

At least ten counts were recorded for this clonotype. This chain joins TRBV7-2 and TRBJ2-1, with D possibly matching TRBD1 (6 bases). V dropped 5 bases and J dropped 0 bases, with 14 bases sitting between them. This CDR3 is 16 amino acids long. Germline CDR1 is SGHTA and CDR2 is FQGNSA. The CDR3 region is CASSTGTASSYNEQFF. DNA of the CDR3: TGTGCCAGCAGCACAGGGACCGCTAGCTCCTACAATGAGCAGTTCTTC.

This clonotype has only a few counts. CDR3 in DNA: TGTGCCAGCAGCTATACAGGGTTGTCTCGATACGAGCAGTACTTC. It is translated as CASSYTGLSRYEQYF. V gene TRBV27 combines with J gene TRBJ2-7, with D possibly being TRBD1 (6 bases). The length of the CDR3 is 15 residues. Germline lookup yields CDR1 MNHEY and CDR2 SMNVEV (reference sequence). Trimming shortened V by 6 bases and J by 4 bases, and 19 bases separated the two germline ends.

The table lists this clonotype with many counts. J is TRBJ2-3 and V is TRBV12-3 or TRBV12-4; D ambiguous. The CDR3 runs 14 residues. Trimming removed 2 bases at V and 10 bases at J, with 16 bases between. The CDR3 region is CASSLREPPGSQYF. The CDR3 region has the DNA TGTGCCAGCAGTTTAAGAGAACCCCCCGGTTCGCAGTATTTT.

This clonotype has at least ten counts. The chain combines TRBV5-1 with TRBJ2-2; D is ambiguous. This CDR3 spans 13 amino acids. The germline V gene encodes CDR1 SGHRS and CDR2 YFSETQ. V lost 0 bases and J 7 bases, leaving 7 bases between the germline ends. CDR3: CASSLVRGGELFF. The CDR3 coding sequence is TGCGCCAGCAGCTTGGTTCGCGGCGGGGAGCTGTTTTTT.

This clonotype showed up many times. The rearrangement links TRBV9 to TRBJ2-2, with 9 bases fitting TRBD1. Looked up from germline, CDR1 is SGDLS and CDR2 is YYNGEE. The CDR3 has 16 amino acids. Trimming at V came to 3 bases and at J to 7 bases, leaving 10 bases not matched to a gene. The chain's CDR3 is CASSELGQGFDGELFF. Here the CDR3 DNA reads TGTGCCAGCAGCGAGCTGGGACAGGGTTTCGACGGGGAGCTGTTTTTT. The variable domain in full, with the rest retrieved from reference TRBV9 and TRBJ2-2, is DSGVTQTPKHLITATGQRVTLRCSPRSGDLSVYWYQQSLDQGLQFLIQYYNGEERAKGNILERFSAQQFPDLHSELNLSSLELGDSALYFCASSELGQGFDGELFFGEGSRLTVL.

This clonotype was counted at least ten times. This chain connects TRBV18 to TRBJ2-3; D remains ambiguous. This CDR3 has 12 amino acids. Germline-derived CDR1 and CDR2 are KGHSH and LQKENI. Trimming left V 2 bases short and J 5 bases short, with 5 bases between. In DNA form, the CDR3 reads TGTGCCAGCTCACCAGCGGTAGATACGCAGTATTTT. This encodes CASSPAVDTQYF. The full variable domain, rest sourced from reference TRBV18 and TRBJ2-3, is NAGVMQNPRHLVRRRGQEARLRCSPMKGHSHVYWYRQLPEEGLKFMVYLQKENIIDESGMPKERFSAEFPKEGPSILRIQQVVRGDSAAYFCASSPAVDTQYFGPGTRLTVL.

In this sample, this clonotype turned up many times. The CDR3 protein is CASSPGTTTEAFF. CDR3 bases: TGTGCCAGCTCACCGGGCACGACCACTGAAGCTTTCTTT. The chain links TRBV18 to TRBJ1-1; no firm D call. V dropped 3 bases and J dropped 4 bases, with 9 bases sitting between them. CDR3 length equals 13 residues. Germline assignment: CDR1 KGHSH and CDR2 LQKENI.

Many counts were recorded for this clonotype. The chain uses TRBV18 and TRBJ1-2; TRBD1 might be the D (5 bases). The CDR3 consists of 14 residues. V was cut by 0 bases and J by 3 bases, with 8 bases left in between. The germline V gene encodes CDR1 KGHSH and CDR2 LQKENI. The CDR3 DNA follows: TGTGCCAGCTCACCACCGGGACTGGACTATGGCTACACCTTC. Its protein product is CASSPPGLDYGYTF.

V and J are TRBV2 and TRBJ2-3; TRBD1 matches at 8 bases. Germline V gene data show CDR1 as SNHLY and CDR2 as FYNNEI. After removal of 6 bases from V and 3 bases from J, the junction contained 5 bases not matched to a gene. The CDR3 spans 14 residues. The CDR3 sequence is CASSLNRGTDTQYF. CDR3 nucleotide sequence: TGTGCCAGCAGCCTGAACAGGGGGACAGATACGCAGTATTTT.

This clonotype was observed many times. The gene calls are TRBV7-2 and TRBJ2-5, with D perhaps given as TRBD1 or TRBD2 (5 bases each). The V and J ends lost 3 bases and 4 bases respectively, with 9 bases between them. From germline, CDR1 is SGHTA and CDR2 FQGNSA. The CDR3 sequence is 13 residues long. DNA for the CDR3: TGTGCCAGCAGCTTCGGGGCATCAGAGACCCAGTACTTC. It yields the protein CASSFGASETQYF. Variable domain in full (rest from reference TRBV7-2 and TRBJ2-5): GAGVSQSPSNKVTEKGKDVELRCDPISGHTALYWYRQSLGQGLEFLIYFQGNSAPDKSGLPSDRFSAERTGGSVSTLTIQRTQQEDSAVYLCASSFGASETQYFGPGTRLLVL.

This clonotype was seen ten or more times. The chain recombines TRBV28 with TRBJ1-2; D unresolved. This CDR3 spans 14 amino acids. CDR1 MDHEN and CDR2 SYDVKM come from the germline V gene. V was clipped by 3 bases and J by 2 bases, with 10 bases between them. The CDR3 DNA reads TGTGCCAGCAGTTTTTCCGACGGGAACTATGGCTACACCTTC. This translates into CASSFSDGNYGYTF.